The entry below describes one TCR beta chain. Its antigen is as yet unknown. The data were taken from a study of graft-versus-host responses after intestinal transplantation. Sequencing was performed with immunoSEQ multiplex PCR; in TCRdb, only in-frame clones are kept and a portion is missing. The table shows tens of thousands of clones, with around 92% occurring only once. The CDR3 is 14 amino acids. Per germline, CDR1 ENHRY and CDR2 SYGVKD. V was pared by 4 bases and J by 2 bases, with 9 bases between. This sample comprised unstimulated CD8+ T cells sorted from spleen or lymph node cells, obtained before intestinal transplant. This chain links TRBV10-3 with TRBJ2-1; D is unresolved. This TCR was recovered from a human donor who received an intestinal transplant. The CDR3, as DNA: TGTGCCATCAGTGTTTCGGAGACCTACAATGAGCAGTTCTTC. This codes for CAISVSETYNEQFF.